These 31 T cell receptor beta chains share one sample of origin, sequenced in a study of shared clonotypes between healthy human individuals. Data came from immunoSEQ multiplex PCR; TCRdb stores just in-frame clones and leaves some out. The sample yields millions of clones, more than 90% seen once. The sequencing input was naive CD4+ T cells sorted from blood. Regarding subset: CD45RA+ positively selected. Every receptor here comes from a man aged 18 to 35 in good health.

The chain's CDR3 is CASSANMNTEAFF. CDR3 nucleotides: TGTGCCAGCAGCGCAAACATGAACACTGAAGCTTTCTTT. V and J are TRBV7-8 and TRBJ1-1, with D unresolved. Germline V gene lookup returns CDR1 SGHVS and CDR2 FQNEAQ. The germline V and J ends were trimmed by 5 bases and 0 bases, with 7 bases remaining between them. The CDR3 has 13 residues.

V and J are TRBV7-6 and TRBJ2-1; D might be TRBD1 (5 bases). The CDR3 runs to 15 residues. V was trimmed by 2 bases and J by 6 bases, leaving 14 bases between them. Per germline, CDR1 SGHVS and CDR2 FNYEAQ. Written as DNA, the CDR3 is TGTGCCAGCAGCTTATCCCAAGACAGTTTCAATGAGCAGTTCTTC. This codes for CASSLSQDSFNEQFF. The full variable domain, completed using reference TRBV7-6 and TRBJ2-1, is GAGVSQSPRYKVTKRGQDVALRCDPISGHVSLYWYRQALGQGPEFLTYFNYEAQQDKSGLPNDRFSAERPEGSISTLTIQRTEQRDSAMYRCASSLSQDSFNEQFFGPGTRLTVL.

V and J are TRBV2 and TRBJ1-1; D not certain. This CDR3 is built from 11 residues. Trimming left V 3 bases short and J 5 bases short, with 4 bases between. The germline V gene encodes CDR1 SNHLY and CDR2 FYNNEI. The CDR3 loop reads CASSDWTEAFF. The CDR3 bases are TGTGCCAGCAGTGATTGGACTGAAGCTTTCTTT.

The chain joins TRBV11-2 to TRBJ1-1, with D hard to call. V was shortened by 1 base and J by 0 bases, with 12 bases between the two germline ends. CDR1 and CDR2 (germline): SGHAT, FQNNGV. This CDR3 is 16 amino acids long. This chain's CDR3 is CASSLGPGRMNTEAFF. DNA of the CDR3: TGTGCCAGCAGCTTAGGGCCGGGAAGGATGAACACTGAAGCTTTCTTT.

In regard to this clone: Other nucleotide sequences from this sample produce the same CDR3. This rearrangement joins TRBV7-2 to TRBJ1-2; 8 positions match TRBD1. CDR1 is SGHTA, CDR2 FQGNSA, per germline. J was trimmed by 4 bases and V by 5 bases; bases with no gene match: 3. CDR3 length: 13 amino acids. The CDR3 loop is CASSLGQGYGYTF. DNA for the CDR3: TGTGCCAGCAGCCTAGGACAGGGCTATGGCTACACCTTC.

The chain joins TRBV7-8 to TRBJ1-6; 7 bases fit TRBD1. CDR1 is SGHVS and CDR2 is FQNEAQ in the germline V gene. Trimming took 2 bases from V and 9 from J; bases not matched to a gene: 10. This CDR3 region has 16 residues. As DNA, the CDR3 is TGTGCCAGCAGCTTAACCCCGACAGGGTCGACTTCACCCCTCCACTTT. Amino acid sequence: CASSLTPTGSTSPLHF.

The rearrangement links TRBV19 to TRBJ1-2; D is perhaps TRBD1 (5 bases). Germline CDR1 reads LNHDA; CDR2 reads SQIVND (reference sequence). Trimming left V 3 bases short and J 4 bases short, with 21 bases between. The CDR3 has 17 amino acids. As DNA, the CDR3 is TGTGCCAGTAGTATGGGAGCAGGGATGCCGGGCTCCTATGGCTACACCTTC. It codes for CASSMGAGMPGSYGYTF.

This clone turned up a few times. The chain employs TRBV6-5 and TRBJ1-6; the match to TRBD1 covers 7 bases. CDR1 MNHEY and CDR2 SVGAGI come from the germline V gene. This CDR3 comprises 11 residues. Trimming removed 2 bases from V and 16 bases from J; junction bases left unmatched: 2. The CDR3 sequence is CASSYGDRLHF. DNA for the CDR3: TGTGCCAGCAGTTACGGGGACAGACTCCACTTT.

This chain uses TRBV20-1 with TRBJ1-2; D gene uncertain. Germline V lookup: CDR1 DFQATT, CDR2 SNEGSKA (reference sequence). This CDR3 region has 11 residues. The CDR3 here is CIPSHRYGYTF. CDR3 nucleotide sequence: TGCATTCCGTCACACCGCTATGGCTACACCTTC.

The rearrangement uses TRBV28 and TRBJ1-1; D unresolved. V lost 1 base and J 4 bases, leaving 16 bases between the germline ends. The germline V gene has CDR1 MDHEN and CDR2 SYDVKM. The CDR3 extends over 16 amino acids. The CDR3 DNA is TGTGCCAGCAGTTTATCAGGCCCCCAAAGGTTCACTGAAGCTTTCTTT. It yields the protein CASSLSGPQRFTEAFF.

This chain connects TRBV28 to TRBJ1-3; D uncertain. The CDR3 contains 15 residues. Trimming removed 6 bases at V and 2 bases at J, with 14 bases between. Germline V lookup: CDR1 MDHEN, CDR2 SYDVKM. The CDR3 nucleotides are TGTGCCAGCAGCCCAAACGGGATAACTGGAAACACCATATATTTT. This encodes CASSPNGITGNTIYF.

This clone is a singleton in its sample. The CDR3: CASSQNGQDPPLHF. CDR3 DNA sequence: TGTGCCAGCAGCCAAAACGGACAGGATCCGCCCCTCCACTTT. The V gene is TRBV6-5, the J gene TRBJ1-6, with 7 bases identical to TRBD1. V dropped 6 bases and J dropped 13; count of bases not matched to a gene: 12. The germline gives CDR1 MNHEY, CDR2 SVGAGI. This CDR3 region has 14 residues.

This chain joins TRBV6-5 and TRBJ2-1, with D perhaps TRBD2 (5 bases). The germline gives CDR1 MNHEY, CDR2 SVGAGI. The CDR3 length is 15 residues. The germline V and J ends were trimmed by 6 bases and 4 bases, with 16 bases remaining between them. CDR3 sequence (DNA): TGTGCCAGCAGAACCCAGGACTTGCCATACAATGAGCAGTTCTTC. Translating it yields CASRTQDLPYNEQFF.

This clone was observed once. The genes are TRBV4-3 and TRBJ2-1; D gene ambiguous. This CDR3 has 15 amino acids. Germline loops: CDR1 LGHNA, CDR2 YSLEER. V lost 3 bases to trimming and J lost 0 bases, with 9 bases between them. The CDR3 spells CASSHWSYSYNEQFF. The CDR3 nucleotides read TGCGCCAGCAGCCATTGGTCCTACTCCTACAATGAGCAGTTCTTC.

The genes are TRBV5-1 and TRBJ2-1, with 7 bases that match TRBD2. V trimming: 4 bases; J trimming: 6 bases; junction bases outside the gene matches: 10. Germline CDR1 and CDR2: SGHRS and YFSETQ. The CDR3 sequence is 15 residues long. The CDR3 nucleotides read TGCGCCAGCAGCCGCTGGACTAGTTTGGGCAATGAGCAGTTCTTC. As protein: CASSRWTSLGNEQFF. Full variable domain (missing parts from reference TRBV5-1 and TRBJ2-1): KAGVTQTPRYLIKTRGQQVTLSCSPISGHRSVSWYQQTPGQGLQFLFEYFSETQRNKGNFPGRFSGRQFSNSRSEMNVSTLELGDSALYLCASSRWTSLGNEQFFGPGTRLTVL.

V gene TRBV5-6 combines with J gene TRBJ2-5; D uncertain. Germline V CDR1 and CDR2: SGHDT, YYEEEE. The CDR3 runs to 13 residues. V was cut by 0 bases and J by 9 bases, with 12 bases left in between. CDR3 region: CASSLDPQSPQYF. CDR3 coding DNA: TGTGCCAGCAGCTTGGACCCCCAGAGTCCCCAGTACTTC. Filled out from reference TRBV5-6 and TRBJ2-5, the complete variable domain reads DAGVTQSPTHLIKTRGQQVTLRCSPKSGHDTVSWYQQALGQGPQFIFQYYEEEERQRGNFPDRFSGHQFPNYSSELNVNALLLGDSALYLCASSLDPQSPQYFGPGTRLLVL.

The genes are TRBV7-8 and TRBJ2-1; TRBD2 agrees at 7 bases. Germline V lookup: CDR1 SGHVS, CDR2 FQNEAQ. There are 16 residues in the CDR3. J gave up 4 bases and V 5 bases, and 11 bases lay outside the gene matches. The CDR3 nucleotides are TGTGCCAGCAGCCTCCTGACTAGCTTATCATACAATGAGCAGTTCTTC. Protein: CASSLLTSLSYNEQFF.

The J gene is TRBJ2-3, the V gene TRBV27, with a possible D match to TRBD1 (5 bases). Germline assignment: CDR1 MNHEY and CDR2 SMNVEV (reference sequence). The CDR3 is 16 amino acids. The V end lost 4 bases, the J end lost 2 bases, and 16 bases lay between the germline ends. CDR3 nucleotides: TGTGCCAGCAGTTGGCAGGGTTTATCCCTCACAGATACGCAGTATTTT. As protein: CASSWQGLSLTDTQYF.

With regard to this clone: The sample has other DNA sequences that encode this CDR3 too. The rearrangement links TRBV6-5 to TRBJ2-7, with TRBD2 matching 11 bases. This CDR3 contains 14 residues. The V gene's germline CDR1 is MNHEY and CDR2 SVGAGI. The trim removed 5 bases at V and 3 bases at J, leaving 3 bases unmatched. Here the CDR3 reads CASSKGTSGYEQYF. Written as DNA, the CDR3 is TGTGCCAGCAGTAAAGGGACTAGCGGCTACGAGCAGTACTTC.

This chain joins TRBV7-2 and TRBJ2-5, with TRBD2 matching over 7 bases. Looked up from germline, CDR1 is SGHTA and CDR2 is FQGNSA. The CDR3 has 13 residues. Trimming at V came to 6 bases and at J to 5 bases, leaving 6 bases not matched to a gene. The CDR3 DNA follows: TGTGCCAGCAGACAAGCGGGGCTGGAGACCCAGTACTTC. It specifies CASRQAGLETQYF.

The rearrangement uses TRBV10-1 and TRBJ2-5; no clear D. V lost 4 bases and J 7 bases, leaving 13 bases between the germline ends. From germline, CDR1 is WNHNN and CDR2 SYGVQD (reference sequence). The CDR3 is 13 residues long. CDR3 DNA: TGCGCCAGCAGTGGAAGTATTCCAGGGACCCAGTACTTC. Its protein product is CASSGSIPGTQYF.

This clone was observed a single time. V is TRBV11-2 and J is TRBJ2-6, with D tentatively TRBD1 or TRBD2 (5 bases each). V was cut by 3 bases and J by 0 bases, with 6 bases left in between. The CDR3 has 15 residues. CDR1 SGHAT and CDR2 FQNNGV come from the germline V gene. CDR3 loop: CASSLGTSGANVLTF. The CDR3 nucleotides read TGTGCCAGCAGCTTGGGGACCTCTGGGGCCAACGTCCTGACTTTC. Based on the CDR3 plus reference TRBV11-2 and TRBJ2-6, the full variable domain is EAGVAQSPRYKIIEKRQSVAFWCNPISGHATLYWYQQILGQGPKLLIQFQNNGVVDDSQLPKDRFSAERLKGVDSTLKIQPAKLEDSAVYLCASSLGTSGANVLTFGAGSRLTVL.

This chain links TRBV15 with TRBJ1-2; D is unresolved. CDR1 LNHNV and CDR2 YYDKDF come from the germline V gene (reference sequence). With 6 bases removed from V and 8 bases from J, the gap between germline ends came to 16 bases. This CDR3 comprises 13 residues. CDR3 sequence reads: CATRGPGALGYTF. In nucleotides, the CDR3 is TGTGCCACCAGAGGCCCCGGAGCCCTGGGCTACACCTTC.

Only one count was recorded for this clone. The V gene is TRBV7-8, the J gene TRBJ2-1; D perhaps matches TRBD1 (6 bases). V was cut by 2 bases and J by 4 bases, with 18 bases left in between. This CDR3 contains 17 residues. Looked up from germline, CDR1 is SGHVS and CDR2 is FQNEAQ. CDR3 in DNA: TGTGCCAGCAGCTTACCCCCTTACAGGGCACCTTACAATGAGCAGTTCTTC. Translating gives CASSLPPYRAPYNEQFF. Supplemented by reference TRBV7-8 and TRBJ2-1, the full variable domain reads GAGVSQSPRYKVAKRGQDVALRCDPISGHVSLFWYQQALGQGPEFLTYFQNEAQLDKSGLPSDRFFAERPEGSVSTLKIQRTQQEDSAVYLCASSLPPYRAPYNEQFFGPGTRLTVL.

This clone has more than one count but fewer than ten. This specimen includes other DNA sequences encoding the same CDR3. The V and J genes are TRBV5-1 and TRBJ1-2; D unresolved. The CDR3 totals 12 residues. V was cut by 0 bases and J by 5 bases, with 5 bases left in between. Germline V gene data show CDR1 as SGHRS and CDR2 as YFSETQ. The CDR3 reads CASSLGEYGYTF. CDR3 nucleotides: TGCGCCAGCAGCTTGGGGGAGTATGGCTACACCTTC.

V usage is TRBV5-6 and J usage is TRBJ2-5; 8 bases fit TRBD1. Germline CDR1 reads SGHDT; CDR2 reads YYEEEE. With 3 bases clipped from V and 5 bases from J, the junction kept 6 bases outside the gene matches. The CDR3 length is 14 residues. CDR3 loop: CASSSGQGYETQYF. The CDR3 DNA follows: TGTGCCAGCAGCTCCGGACAGGGATACGAGACCCAGTACTTC.

This chain links TRBV5-6 with TRBJ2-5; 10 nucleotides line up with TRBD1. The germline gives CDR1 SGHDT, CDR2 YYEEEE. The junction had 8 bases not matched to a gene; V was cut back by 4 bases and J by 2 bases. The CDR3 contains 16 residues. The CDR3 loop reads CASSRDRGWGQETQYF. Here the CDR3 DNA reads TGTGCCAGCAGCCGGGACAGGGGATGGGGGCAAGAGACCCAGTACTTC.

The chain employs TRBV7-9 and TRBJ2-5; D perhaps matches TRBD1 (6 bases). The CDR3 length is 14 residues. Trimming pared 2 bases from V and 2 bases from J, leaving 9 bases between. The germline gives CDR1 SEHNR, CDR2 FQNEAQ (reference sequence). In DNA, the CDR3 is TGTGCCAGCAGCTTACCCGGACAGCAAGAGACCCAGTACTTC. It codes for CASSLPGQQETQYF.

This sequence joins TRBV6-6 and TRBJ1-3, with D tentatively TRBD1 (6 bases). V lost 2 bases and J 4 bases, leaving 12 bases between the germline ends. The germline V gene has CDR1 MNHNY and CDR2 SVGAGI (reference sequence). This CDR3 has 15 residues. The CDR3: CASSYVGARGNTIYF. The CDR3 DNA is TGTGCCAGCAGTTACGTGGGGGCTCGAGGAAACACCATATATTTT.

This rearrangement joins TRBV6-6 to TRBJ2-2, with D possibly matching TRBD1 (6 bases). V lost 6 bases and J lost 4, with 9 bases in between. CDR1 and CDR2 from the germline V gene are MNHNY and SVGAGI (reference sequence). The CDR3 spans 13 residues. Written as DNA, the CDR3 is TGTGCCAGCAGGGACAGTGGCACCGGGGAGCTGTTTTTT. This codes for CASRDSGTGELFF.

This rearrangement joins TRBV9 to TRBJ1-5; TRBD1 agrees at 8 bases. Trimming cost V 2 bases and J 7 bases; bases outside gene matches: 5. Germline CDR1 is SGDLS and CDR2 is YYNGEE. The CDR3 runs 14 residues. The DNA of the CDR3 is TGTGCCAGCAGCGTCGGACAGGGTCCCCAGCCCCAGCATTTT. It yields the protein CASSVGQGPQPQHF.